The 21 T cell receptor beta chains given below trace back to one sample, sequenced in a study of OX40 agonist ivuxolimab in advanced cancers. TCRdb keeps only in-frame clones here, not all; method: immunoSEQ multiplex PCR. The data hold about 77,000 clones, with 85% observed a single time. The sequenced sample was CD4+ or CD8+ T cells sorted from blood, obtained in a trial of the OX40 agonist ivuxolimab. These receptors were obtained from an adult with an advanced solid tumor such as melanoma, head and neck, liver or kidney cancer.

The gene calls are TRBV7-2 and TRBJ2-7, with D unresolved. The CDR3 extends over 15 amino acids. In germline, CDR1 is SGHTA, CDR2 FQGNSA. Between the trimmed V and J ends, which lost 1 base and 2 bases, there was a span of 12 bases. This CDR3 reads CASSLGIYTTYEQYF. CDR3 nucleotides: TGTGCCAGCAGCTTAGGAATTTATACTACCTACGAGCAGTACTTC.

The chain employs TRBV11-2 and TRBJ1-1; the D gene is possibly TRBD1 (5 bases). This CDR3 comprises 15 residues. V gave up 1 base and J gave up 5 bases, with 14 bases separating them. Germline V gene lookup returns CDR1 SGHAT and CDR2 FQNNGV. The CDR3 bases are TGTGCCAGCAGCTTAGCCTGGGGGAGGCGGACTGAAGCTTTCTTT. It is translated as CASSLAWGRRTEAFF.

This clone was picked up one time. The chain uses TRBV2 and TRBJ2-2; 8 bases align to TRBD2. The V segment lost 5 bases and the J segment 0 bases; nucleotides outside the gene matches: 2. The CDR3 covers 15 residues. In germline, CDR1 is SNHLY, CDR2 FYNNEI. CDR3 in amino acids: CASSPGGTNTGELFF. In nucleotides, the CDR3 is TGTGCCAGCAGTCCGGGGGGGACGAACACCGGGGAGCTGTTTTTT.

The chain is built from TRBV4-2 and TRBJ2-3; D is possibly TRBD2 (6 bases). The germline V gene encodes CDR1 LGHNA and CDR2 YNFKEQ. The CDR3 is 14 amino acids. V gave up 4 bases and J gave up 6 bases, with 14 bases separating them. This chain's CDR3 is CASSRGGLRDTQYF. The CDR3 DNA follows: TGTGCCAGCAGCCGGGGAGGACTCCGCGATACGCAGTATTTT.

This sequence joins TRBV5-1 and TRBJ2-7, with TRBD1 identical over 8 bases. The J segment lost 7 bases and the V segment lost 3 bases, leaving 9 bases of the junction unmatched. Germline CDR1 and CDR2: SGHRS and YFSETQ. The CDR3 has 14 amino acids. This CDR3 is CASSSIRGRGEQYF. CDR3 nucleotide sequence: TGCGCCAGCAGCTCAATCAGGGGGCGGGGAGAGCAGTACTTC.

The V and J genes are TRBV4-1 and TRBJ1-4; 7 bases align to TRBD1. Looked up from germline, CDR1 is MGHRA and CDR2 is YSYEKL. Trimming at V came to 0 bases and at J to 5 bases, leaving 6 bases not matched to a gene. The CDR3 has 16 amino acids. In DNA, the CDR3 is TGCGCCAGCAGCCAAGACCGGGACAGCCGAAATGAAAAACTGTTTTTT. Its translation is CASSQDRDSRNEKLFF.

V usage is TRBV7-9 and J usage is TRBJ1-1; tentative D call: TRBD1 (5 bases). The V and J ends lost 1 base and 3 bases respectively, with 12 bases between them. The CDR3 runs 15 residues. Germline V gives CDR1 SEHNR, CDR2 FQNEAQ (reference sequence). CDR3 coding DNA: TGTGCCAGCAGCTTAGTTTCGGGGGGAGACACTGAAGCTTTCTTT. This translates into CASSLVSGGDTEAFF.

The rearrangement uses TRBV7-7 and TRBJ2-1; 10 nucleotides align to TRBD1. Germline V gene data show CDR1 as SSHAT and CDR2 as FNYEAQ (reference sequence). V lost 3 bases, J lost 7 bases, and 3 bases stayed unmatched. This CDR3 spans 14 amino acids. CDR3 bases: TGTGCCAGCAGCTTGGGGGGACAGGGGAATGAGCAGTTCTTC. Its protein is CASSLGGQGNEQFF. The complete variable domain, with remaining parts taken from reference TRBV7-7 and TRBJ2-1, reads GAGVSQSPRYKVTKRGQDVTLRCDPISSHATLYWYQQALGQGPEFLTYFNYEAQPDKSGLPSDRFSAERPEGSISTLTIQRTEQRDSAMYRCASSLGGQGNEQFFGPGTRLTVL.

V is TRBV6-5 and J is TRBJ1-2; weak D call: TRBD1 (6 bases). Trimming stripped 6 bases from V and 4 bases from J, with 18 bases between. The CDR3 extends over 15 amino acids. Germline loops: CDR1 MNHEY, CDR2 SVGAGI. Written as DNA, the CDR3 is TGTGCCAGCAGACCAATTCACAGGGAGGGCTATGGCTACACCTTC. Its protein is CASRPIHREGYGYTF.

The chain has TRBV7-9 and TRBJ2-1; 8 nucleotides match TRBD1. With 5 bases clipped from V and 6 bases from J, the junction kept 6 bases outside the gene matches. This CDR3 region has 14 residues. From germline, CDR1 is SEHNR and CDR2 FQNEAQ (reference sequence). The CDR3 reads CASSAGTGPNEQFF. CDR3 DNA sequence: TGTGCCAGCAGCGCAGGGACAGGACCCAATGAGCAGTTCTTC.

The genes are TRBV14 and TRBJ2-7, with D tentatively TRBD1 (6 bases). V lost 5 bases to trimming and J lost 1 base, with 9 bases between them. Germline CDR1 SGHDN, CDR2 FVKESK. This CDR3 region has 13 residues. The CDR3 reads CASSYRASYEQYF. The DNA of the CDR3 is TGTGCCAGCAGCTACAGGGCTTCCTACGAGCAGTACTTC.

This clone has a handful of counts. The chain couples TRBV27 to TRBJ2-6, with 10 bases fitting TRBD1. This CDR3 is built from 18 residues. Germline lookup yields CDR1 MNHEY and CDR2 SMNVEV (reference sequence). The trim removed 6 bases at V and 2 bases at J, leaving 10 bases unmatched. CDR3 residues: CASSYRDRGYPGANVLTF. The CDR3 bases are TGTGCCAGCAGCTACCGGGACAGGGGTTACCCTGGGGCCAACGTCCTGACTTTC.

The chain recombines TRBV7-3 with TRBJ2-5; tentatively, D is TRBD2 (6 bases). This CDR3 has 14 residues. Germline-derived CDR1 and CDR2 are SGHTA and FQGTGA. V was cut by 5 bases and J by 2 bases, with 12 bases left in between. The CDR3 sequence: CASSPGTGQETQYF. CDR3 nucleotide sequence: TGTGCCAGCAGCCCCGGGACTGGACAAGAGACCCAGTACTTC. Combining the CDR3 with reference TRBV7-3 and TRBJ2-5 gives the whole variable domain GAGVSQTPSNKVTEKGKYVELRCDPISGHTALYWYRQSLGQGPEFLIYFQGTGAADDSGLPNDRFFAVRPEGSVSTLKIQRTERGDSAVYLCASSPGTGQETQYFGPGTRLLVL.

The chain joins TRBV4-3 to TRBJ1-1; D gene unclear. V was cut by 4 bases and J by 4 bases, with 16 bases left in between. The germline CDR1 and CDR2 sequences are LGHNA and YSLEER. This CDR3 has 15 residues. The CDR3 is CASSPSVGLGTEAFF. In nucleotides, the CDR3 is TGCGCCAGCAGCCCGTCCGTGGGTCTCGGCACTGAAGCTTTCTTT.

V usage is TRBV7-3 and J usage is TRBJ2-2; D may be TRBD1 (5 bases). The CDR3 covers 16 residues. Germline V gene lookup returns CDR1 SGHTA and CDR2 FQGTGA. V was pared by 2 bases and J by 2 bases, with 12 bases between. CDR3 nucleotides: TGTGCCAGCAGCTTACTGCCAGGGTTTAACACCGGGGAGCTGTTTTTT. Its protein product is CASSLLPGFNTGELFF. Together with reference TRBV7-3 and TRBJ2-2, the CDR3 gives the full variable domain: GAGVSQTPSNKVTEKGKYVELRCDPISGHTALYWYRQSLGQGPEFLIYFQGTGAADDSGLPNDRFFAVRPEGSVSTLKIQRTERGDSAVYLCASSLLPGFNTGELFFGEGSRLTVL.

The CDR3, as DNA: TGCGCCAGCAGTCAGCGACGGGGGGGCTGCTGTGGAAACACCATATATTTT. This translates into CASSQRRGGCCGNTIYF. The rearrangement uses TRBV23-1 and TRBJ1-3, with D possibly matching TRBD1 (6 bases). TRBV23-1 is an open reading frame, and its role is uncertain. V was pared by 3 bases and J by 3 bases, with 18 bases between. The CDR3 loop spans 17 amino acids.

This clone was recorded only once. The chain links TRBV18 to TRBJ2-5; TRBD1 matches 8 bases. The DNA end favors TRBJ2-7, so the J call may be wrong. The CDR3 is 16 residues long. The germline V gene has CDR1 KGHSH and CDR2 LQKENI. The CDR3 spells CASSASQGAGSYEQYF. CDR3 DNA sequence: TGTGCCAGCTCAGCGAGTCAGGGGGCGGGATCCTACGAGCAGTACTTC.

To note about this clone: At one end, the junction sequence differs from germline, possibly due to a read error. This chain uses TRBV5-8 with TRBJ2-2; tentative D call: TRBD2 (5 bases). Germline CDR1 and CDR2: SGHTS and YDEGEE. The CDR3 totals 16 residues. DNA for the CDR3: TGTGCCAGCAGGTTGGAGGTGGCACGTTGGGGCGGGGAGCTGTTTTTT. Encoded protein: CASRLEVARWGGELFF.

The J gene is TRBJ2-5, the V gene TRBV7-8; no firm D call. CDR3 size: 12 residues. Germline CDR1 SGHVS, CDR2 FQNEAQ. V dropped 4 bases and J dropped 5 bases, with 8 bases sitting between them. In nucleotides, the CDR3 is TGTGCCAGCAGCTCCCGTATGGAGACCCAGTACTTC. It yields the protein CASSSRMETQYF.

This clone was counted a few times. The J gene is TRBJ1-2, the V gene TRBV7-9, with D tentatively TRBD1 (6 bases). Germline CDR1 is SEHNR and CDR2 is FQNEAQ (reference sequence). This CDR3 is built from 13 residues. Deletions cut 5 bases from V and 4 bases from J, with 11 bases between. The CDR3 coding sequence is TGTGCCAGCAGCCTGACAGGATTCTATGGCTACACCTTC. Amino acid sequence: CASSLTGFYGYTF.

The V gene is TRBV2, the J gene TRBJ2-7; D uncertain. V dropped 2 bases and J dropped 6 bases, with 14 bases sitting between them. Germline loops: CDR1 SNHLY, CDR2 FYNNEI. The CDR3 is 14 residues long. CDR3 amino acids: CASSESAPRLEQYF. CDR3 in DNA: TGTGCCAGCAGTGAATCTGCCCCACGCCTCGAGCAGTACTTC.